This TCR beta chain derives from a study of technical replicates of blood from several donors. Clones were read by immunoSEQ multiplex PCR, and TCRdb kept only the in-frame ones, dropping some. The sample has approximately 87,000 clones; 75% to 95% are singletons. Germline CDR1 MDHEN, CDR2 SYDVKM. The CDR3 runs 17 residues. J gave up 0 bases and V 6 bases, and 9 bases lay outside the gene matches. The receptor comes from a human donor in good health. Some clones in this sample may be carry-over from other donors' samples. The chain links TRBV28 to TRBJ1-5, with 9 positions matching TRBD1. The specimen was T cells isolated from PBMCs. The CDR3 protein is CASSLGQGLYSNQPQHF. DNA of the CDR3: TGTGCCAGCAGCCTGGGACAGGGCCTTTATAGCAATCAGCCCCAGCATTTT.